This TCR beta chain is from a study of blood T cells in healthy people across ages. Whole-study results and caveats: Fewer expanded clones and more diversity marked long-lived versus aged donors. Older age went with lower TCR beta diversity per million T cells, in a roughly linear way. Investigators viewed diversity estimates from one million T cells as underestimates, the study reported.

A sample-barcoded 5' primer and a J-beta primer mix were used in a second PCR of roughly 7 to 11 cycles. Every cDNA was tagged by a template-switch adaptor with 12 random nucleotides. MiXCR, applied by TCRdb to the 5' RACE reads, yields one record per CDR3 protein. The profile shows hundreds of thousands of distinct CDR3 sequences, about 53% of them singletons. Details on this clonotype: Antigen: not known.

Trimming removed 5 bases at V and 2 bases at J, with 15 bases between. The CDR3 runs to 15 residues. The germline CDR1 and CDR2 sequences are MNHEY and SMNVEV (reference sequence). The chain joins TRBV27 to TRBJ1-1; a weak D match, TRBD1 (5 bases). The specimen sequenced was blood. The receptor was isolated from a man at least 80 years old in good health. CDR3 DNA: TGTGCCAGCAGTGGGCTTGGGACGATTAACACTGAAGCTTTCTTT. As protein: CASSGLGTINTEAFF.